Below, one T cell receptor (beta chain) is given with its context. The data were obtained in a study of blood T cell repertoires in COVID-19. At the level of the study: The United States, Italy and Spain provided the acute and convalescent COVID-19 samples. Sample material is recorded as cDNA or gDNA derived from T cells, B-cell-depleted T cells, or PBMCs.

Using immunoSEQ multiplex PCR, the repertoire was profiled, and TCRdb retains in-frame clones only, with some absent. The profile shows about 240,000 clones, over 75% of them singletons. The CDR3 extends over 19 amino acids. J lost 1 base, V lost 2 bases, and 11 bases had no gene match. Germline V gene data show CDR1 as KGHDR and CDR2 as SFDVKD. This TCR was recovered from a man aged 25-40 years who had recovered from COVID-19. Sequenced: peripheral blood. The J gene is TRBJ1-1, the V gene TRBV24-1, with 11 bases fitting TRBD1. In DNA, the CDR3 is TGTGCCACCAGTGATTCCCCAATGGGGGACAGGGGGACGAACACTGAAGCTTTCTTT. Residues: CATSDSPMGDRGTNTEAFF.